This paragraph reports one TCR beta chain. This clonotype occurred many times. Its antigen remains unidentified. No clone much larger than this one lies a single base away; base qualities are absent. A patient counted as having stable Graves' hyperthyroidism if no progression to ophthalmopathy occurred over 18 months of follow-up. Hyperthyroidism patients were newly diagnosed, had a disease duration of under 2 months, and were aged 18 to 65 years. Exclusion was applied to patients with uncontrolled infections, other autoimmune diseases, pregnancy or lactation. Clinical symptoms, serum thyroxine and TRAb, thyroid ultrasound, and orbital computed tomography formed the basis for the diagnoses. PBMCs were separated from 10 ml of fresh peripheral blood using Ficoll-Paque density gradient centrifugation. Total RNA was extracted using Trizol reagent, and RNA quality was assessed on an Agilent 2100 Bioanalyzer.

From cysteine to phenylalanine, the CDR3 is 16 amino acids long. The sequence is cut down to CDR3 DNA, 48 bases in frame from base 1. In the germline V gene, CDR1 corresponds to MNHNS and CDR2 to SASEGT. Ends trimmed: V by 5 bases, J by 1 base; bases unmatched to a gene: 8. The TCR beta CDR3 regions were amplified from the RNA transcripts. A first-round RT-PCR of the TCR CDR3 used the HTBI primer set with the Qiagen OneStep RT-PCR kit. The libraries were constructed in a second round of multiplex PCR and then size-selected and purified. Paired-end sequencing of the libraries was performed with 100 bp reads on an Illumina HiSeq2000. In the source study's methods: SOAPnuke was used to process the raw data, throwing out any read that contained adapters or uncalled bases, had a mean Phred below 15, or lacked an exact constant-primer or identifier match. COPE v1.2.5 was used to merge high-quality paired reads, and clonotypes were defined as unique nucleotide sequences. Clonotypes were aligned to IMGT TRBV, TRBD and TRBJ reference segments using MiTCR v1.1. Only V-J combinations with frequency above 0.0001, covering 99% to 99.2% of repertoires, were analysed. A TCS score was defined as the ratio of F50 (clonal expansion) to E x V (chaos), with BLOSUM62-based TCRdist applied between CDR3 peptides within each V-J. Welch's t-statistics and random forest reduced roughly 530 V-J features to roughly 13, which were used in a naive Bayes classifier (R e1071). Using fastp trimming at Q25 and MiXCR clonotype assembly, TCRdb reanalyzed the public sequencing data and kept in-frame beta chains. CDR3 protein sequences are deduplicated, and each keeps its most common genes and DNA. The V and J calls follow TCRdb's processing rather than the paper's. Recorded for this sample are under 800,000 distinct CDR3 sequences; approximately 15% of them occurred a single time. In total, the top ten clones hold around 9.6% of the sample.

The data are from a study of T cells in Graves' hyperthyroidism and ophthalmopathy (dated by TCRdb to between 2017 and 2020). With respect to the entire study: Peripheral blood samples were taken at the time of initial diagnosis, prior to any treatment. To identify distinguishing TCR V-J signatures, a discovery cohort of roughly 100 patients was used, comprising 40 to 45 with Graves' ophthalmopathy and approximately 58 with stable Graves' hyperthyroidism. Whether ophthalmopathy could be predicted prospectively was tested in an independent validation cohort made up of roughly 20 hyperthyroidism patients plus 17 patients who later progressed to ophthalmopathy. The 75 to 100 discovery patients were randomly split 7:3 into training and test sets. In about six Graves' hyperthyroidism patients, the study also compared T-cell repertoires from thyroid tissue with T-cell repertoires from blood. After blood sampling, hyperthyroidism patients were treated with methimazole at a starting dose of 30 mg daily, and ophthalmopathy patients were treated with high-dose intravenous methylprednisolone. According to the paper, TCR Vbeta CDR3 sequencing was carried out on about 140 peripheral blood samples, which came from around 43 ophthalmopathy, under 80 hyperthyroidism and roughly 17 progressor patients. What the authors observed across the whole study: Blood samples also contained most of the expanded thyroid clonotypes (frequency above 0.001), which suggests that blood repertoires may reflect thyroid immune responses. In validation, the model predicted progression to ophthalmopathy with approximately 69% sensitivity and less than 75% specificity, a median of 6.5 months before onset. A 13 V-J signature model separated ophthalmopathy from stable hyperthyroidism, with roughly 88% sensitivity and roughly 82% specificity in cross-validation and 80%/75% in testing. No statistical method was used to fix the sample size in advance, and group allocation was not hidden from the investigators.

The material sequenced was blood. This clonotype was sampled from a young woman with Graves' hyperthyroidism. The chain couples TRBV6-1 to TRBJ2-3, and 8 bases in between align with TRBD2. The DNA sequence follows: TGTGCCAGCAGTTCGGGAACTAGCGGTCGCACAGATACGCAGTATTTT. Protein translation: CASSSGTSGRTDTQYF.